Described below is a single T cell receptor (beta chain) sequence and its context. This entry is derived from a study of blood T cell repertoires in COVID-19. As for the study in general: From the United States, Italy and Spain came samples of acute and convalescent COVID-19. PBMCs, B-cell-depleted T cells, or T cells provided the cDNA or gDNA that made up the material.

The repertoire was sequenced with immunoSEQ multiplex PCR; TCRdb's copy has only in-frame clones and lacks some. In the table there are some 190,000 clones, about 85% of which are singletons. With 6 bases clipped from V and 6 bases from J, the junction kept 8 bases outside the gene matches. The CDR3 has 14 residues. From germline, CDR1 is LNHDA and CDR2 SQIVND (reference sequence). The chain links TRBV19 to TRBJ1-1; TRBD1 aligns across 9 bases. The sequence was collected from a woman at least 80 years old with acute or convalescent COVID-19. The sample taken for sequencing was peripheral blood. The chain's CDR3 is CASRPGQGNPEAFF. The DNA of the CDR3 is TGTGCCAGTAGGCCGGGACAGGGTAACCCTGAAGCTTTCTTT.